This section outlines one T cell receptor beta chain sequence together with its context. The germline CDR1 and CDR2 sequences are SNHLY and FYNNEI. CDR3 length: 14 residues. The germline V and J ends were trimmed by 7 bases and 9 bases, with 19 bases remaining between them. The entry originates in a study of blood T cell repertoires in COVID-19. As for the study in general: Collection of acute and convalescent COVID-19 samples took place in the United States, Italy and Spain.

Repertoires were generated with immunoSEQ multiplex PCR, while TCRdb's copy carries only in-frame clones and drops some. This table has 95,000 or so clones, less than 85% appearing once. The V and J genes are TRBV2 and TRBJ2-1, with a possible D match to TRBD2 (5 bases). Input material: peripheral blood. The receptor's source is a woman of 80 years or more with active or convalescent COVID-19. CDR3 sequence (DNA): TGTGCCAGCACCCCCCGGGTGGCAGCGGCTGAGCAGTTCTTC. Protein product: CASTPRVAAAEQFF.